The TCR beta chain under discussion was sequenced for a study of cytotoxic CD8 clonotypes in ibrutinib-treated CLL. TCRdb keeps only in-frame clones here, not all; method: immunoSEQ multiplex PCR. The table has 100,000 to 150,000 clones, approximately 85% seen once. The CDR3 sequence is 19 residues long. V dropped 2 bases and J dropped 0; count of bases not matched to a gene: 14. The germline V gene has CDR1 GTSNPN and CDR2 SVGIG (reference sequence). The source of about 2 micrograms of genomic DNA for TCR beta libraries was cryopreserved PBMCs. The source was PBMCs, collected after 24 months of ibrutinib treatment. This clonotype was sampled from a human donor with chronic lymphocytic leukemia. The chain carries TRBV30 and TRBJ1-4; 8 nucleotides agree with TRBD1. This CDR3 is CAWSPGTGVYHSTNEKLFF. In DNA form, the CDR3 reads TGTGCCTGGAGTCCCGGGACAGGCGTCTATCATTCAACTAATGAAAAACTGTTTTTT.